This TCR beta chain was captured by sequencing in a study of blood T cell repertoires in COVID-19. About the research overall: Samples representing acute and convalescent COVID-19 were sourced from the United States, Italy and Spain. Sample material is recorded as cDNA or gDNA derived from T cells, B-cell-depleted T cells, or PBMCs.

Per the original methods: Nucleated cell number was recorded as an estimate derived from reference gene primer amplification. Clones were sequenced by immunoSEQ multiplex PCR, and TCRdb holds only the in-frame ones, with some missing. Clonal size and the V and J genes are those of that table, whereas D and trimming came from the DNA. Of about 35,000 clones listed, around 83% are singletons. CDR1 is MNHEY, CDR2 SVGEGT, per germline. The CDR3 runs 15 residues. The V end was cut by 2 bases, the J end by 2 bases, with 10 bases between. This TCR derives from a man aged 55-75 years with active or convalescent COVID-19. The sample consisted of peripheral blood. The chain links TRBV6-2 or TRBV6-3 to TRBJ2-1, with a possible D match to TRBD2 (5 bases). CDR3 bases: TGTGCCAGCAGTTACGCGGGTCTTCCCTACAATGAGCAGTTCTTC. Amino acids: CASSYAGLPYNEQFF.